What follows are 22 T cell receptor beta chains derived from one specimen sequenced in a study of blood T cell repertoires in COVID-19 (dated by TCRdb to the early 2020s). The receptor library was made with the immunoSEQ multiplex PCR assay. Here the immuneACCESS table is served through TCRdb, limited to in-frame sequences with V and J called. Missing clones are a known gap in these copies; in checked studies unresolved V genes cover under half, and the rest lacks a known reason. The sample data list over 85,000 clones, and about nine tenths of these were observed just once. The top ten clonotypes cover roughly 1.1% of the sample. The sample taken for sequencing was peripheral blood. The receptor set was obtained from a human donor in a cohort sampled during active COVID-19.

This sequence joins TRBV3-1 (or the pseudogene TRBV3-2) and TRBJ2-3; no reliable D call. Germline V gives CDR1 LGHDT, CDR2 YNNKEL (reference sequence). The CDR3 spans 13 residues. Trimming removed 3 bases at V and 0 bases at J, with 4 bases between. CDR3 amino acids: CASSQLSTDTQYF. The CDR3 nucleotides read TGTGCCAGCAGCCAGCTAAGCACAGATACGCAGTATTTT.

V gene TRBV30 combines with J gene TRBJ2-1, with TRBD2 matching 12 bases. Germline loops: CDR1 GTSNPN, CDR2 SVGIG (reference sequence). The CDR3 spans 17 residues. The junction had 14 bases not matched to a gene; V was cut back by 4 bases and J by 7 bases. The CDR3 region is CAWTLLGGLAGGNEQFF. In DNA form, the CDR3 reads TGTGCCTGGACCCTCCTGGGAGGCCTAGCGGGAGGGAATGAGCAGTTCTTC.

In its sample, this clone was seen once. This chain links TRBV5-4 with TRBJ1-1; D perhaps matches TRBD1 (5 bases). The V and J ends lost 4 bases and 5 bases respectively, with 15 bases between them. The CDR3 sequence is 14 residues long. Germline V lookup: CDR1 SGHNT, CDR2 YYREEE (reference sequence). In DNA, the CDR3 is TGTGCCAGCAGCCCCGGGCAGGGTGCGACTGAAGCTTTCTTT. This encodes CASSPGQGATEAFF.

V and J are TRBV24-1 and TRBJ2-2, with TRBD1 matching 7 bases. The ends lost 3 bases at V and 5 bases at J; junction bases unmatched: 8. This CDR3 has 16 residues. Germline CDR1 KGHDR, CDR2 SFDVKD. The CDR3 reads CATSDPTGIKTGELFF. CDR3 nucleotides: TGTGCCACCAGTGATCCGACAGGGATAAAGACCGGGGAGCTGTTTTTT.

This clone appeared a single time. In DNA form, the CDR3 reads TGTGCCAGCAGCCAATACGGGAGGGCCAATGAGCAGTTCTTC. Translating it yields CASSQYGRANEQFF. The rearrangement uses TRBV4-2 and TRBJ2-1; TRBD2 agrees at 8 bases. Germline trimming cut 2 bases from V and 6 bases from J; bases unmatched to any gene: 3. The CDR3 loop spans 14 amino acids. Germline CDR1 is LGHNA and CDR2 is YNFKEQ.

The chain links TRBV7-2 to TRBJ1-4; 7 bases map to TRBD1. The junction had 8 bases not matched to a gene; V was cut back by 5 bases and J by 5 bases. CDR1 is SGHTA, CDR2 FQGNSA, per germline. CDR3 length equals 15 residues. The CDR3 sequence is CASSLKGTVNEKLFF. The DNA of the CDR3 is TGTGCCAGCAGCCTAAAGGGGACAGTCAATGAAAAACTGTTTTTT.

The chain carries TRBV7-9 and TRBJ1-5, with D unresolved. Germline values: CDR1 SEHNR, CDR2 FQNEAQ (reference sequence). V was cut by 1 base and J by 7 bases, with 5 bases left in between. CDR3 length: 12 amino acids. As DNA, the CDR3 is TGTGCCAGCAGCTTAGAACAGCAGCCCCAGCATTTT. Its translation: CASSLEQQPQHF.

The chain recombines TRBV3-1 (or the pseudogene TRBV3-2) with TRBJ2-3, with D unclear. Germline CDR1 and CDR2: LGHDT and YNNKEL (reference sequence). The CDR3 consists of 18 residues. Deletions cut 0 bases from V and 1 base from J, with 17 bases between. For the CDR3, the DNA is TGTGCCAGCAGCCAAGAGATTGGTGCGGTAGCAGGCACAGATACGCAGTATTTT. It is translated as CASSQEIGAVAGTDTQYF.

This sequence joins TRBV6-4 and TRBJ1-1, with a possible D match to TRBD1 (6 bases). The germline V gene encodes CDR1 MRHNA and CDR2 SNTAGT. The germline V and J ends were trimmed by 6 bases and 0 bases, with 11 bases remaining between them. This CDR3 contains 14 residues. CDR3 in DNA: TGTGCCAGCAGAGTTGACAGGCTGAACACTGAAGCTTTCTTT. This sequence encodes CASRVDRLNTEAFF.

This chain uses TRBV30 with TRBJ1-2; the D gene is possibly TRBD1 (5 bases). The V and J ends lost 2 bases and 4 bases respectively, with 17 bases between them. The CDR3 spans 15 residues. The germline V gene encodes CDR1 GTSNPN and CDR2 SVGIG (reference sequence). CDR3 sequence: CAWSPGQGLGYGYTF. CDR3 in DNA: TGTGCCTGGAGTCCTGGACAAGGCCTGGGCTATGGCTACACCTTC.

A single count supports this clone. This chain connects TRBV14 to TRBJ2-7; 7 nucleotides line up with TRBD2. The CDR3 sequence is 14 residues long. After removal of 4 bases from V and 2 bases from J, the junction contained 5 bases not matched to a gene. The germline gives CDR1 SGHDN, CDR2 FVKESK. CDR3 protein: CASSRSSGTYEQYF. DNA for the CDR3: TGTGCCAGCAGCCGGTCCAGCGGGACCTACGAGCAGTACTTC.

The rearrangement uses TRBV6-1 and TRBJ2-1; tentative D call: TRBD1 (6 bases). CDR1 MNHNS and CDR2 SASEGT come from the germline V gene. Trimming pared 0 bases from V and 14 bases from J, leaving 17 bases between. This CDR3 has 14 residues. In nucleotides, the CDR3 is TGTGCCAGCAGTGAAGCGGACAGATTCGACGGGGAGTTCTTC. Its protein product is CASSEADRFDGEFF.

The chain recombines TRBV9 with TRBJ2-3; TRBD1 is a possible D gene (7 bases). Trimming took 4 bases from V and 4 from J, leaving 22 bases between them. The germline gives CDR1 SGDLS, CDR2 YYNGEE. The CDR3 covers 17 residues. The CDR3 DNA sequence: TGTGCCAGCAGCCTTAGGGGGGACAGTCTGGGCGCAGATACGCAGTATTTT. This gives the protein CASSLRGDSLGADTQYF.

This clone showed up just once. This chain uses TRBV29-1 with TRBJ2-1; tentative D call: TRBD2 (5 bases). Germline CDR1 is SQVTM and CDR2 is ANQGSEA. Deletions cut 1 base from V and 0 bases from J, with 25 bases between. The CDR3 extends over 20 amino acids. The CDR3 spells CSVEAPPRVGGRSSYNEQFF. CDR3 in DNA: TGCAGCGTTGAAGCGCCCCCCCGGGTAGGTGGGAGAAGCTCCTACAATGAGCAGTTCTTC.

This chain joins TRBV5-6 and TRBJ2-7; 8 bases match TRBD1. The germline V gene encodes CDR1 SGHDT and CDR2 YYEEEE. V gave up 4 bases and J gave up 2 bases; unmatched junction bases: 5. The CDR3 is made up of 14 amino acids. The CDR3 protein is CASSPPGQAYEQYF. The CDR3 DNA reads TGTGCCAGCAGCCCTCCGGGACAGGCCTACGAGCAGTACTTC.

The chain joins TRBV11-3 to TRBJ2-3, with no clear D. The CDR3 extends over 15 amino acids. V dropped 1 base and J dropped 5 bases, with 13 bases sitting between them. The germline CDR1 and CDR2 sequences are SGHNT and YENEEA. The CDR3 DNA sequence: TGTGCCAGCAGCTTAGGAGACTCCCGCGGAGATACGCAGTATTTT. This gives the protein CASSLGDSRGDTQYF.

This clone has a single count. The J gene is TRBJ2-5, the V gene TRBV5-1, with 9 bases matching TRBD2. Trimming at V came to 10 bases and at J to 2 bases, leaving 12 bases not matched to a gene. Germline CDR1 reads SGHRS; CDR2 reads YFSETQ. The CDR3 length is 15 residues. The CDR3 loop is CACSLAGGRQETQYF. CDR3 nucleotides: TGCGCCTGCTCACTAGCGGGTGGGCGTCAAGAGACCCAGTACTTC.

The chain has TRBV15 and TRBJ2-7, with 11 bases that match TRBD2. Germline V gives CDR1 LNHNV, CDR2 YYDKDF (reference sequence). With 2 bases clipped from V and 0 bases from J, the junction kept 3 bases outside the gene matches. The CDR3 loop spans 16 amino acids. CDR3 protein: CATSRPSGRSSYEQYF. The CDR3 DNA sequence: TGTGCCACCAGCAGACCTAGCGGGAGGTCCTCCTACGAGCAGTACTTC. The full variable domain, with the rest looked up from reference TRBV15 and TRBJ2-7, is DAMVIQNPRYQVTQFGKPVTLSCSQTLNHNVMYWYQQKSSQAPKLLFHYYDKDFNNEADTPDNFQSRRPNTSFCFLDIRSPGLGDTAMYLCATSRPSGRSSYEQYFGPGTRLTVT.

The chain is built from TRBV28 and TRBJ1-2; D gene ambiguous. The V end was cut by 9 bases, the J end by 4 bases, with 15 bases between. Germline loops: CDR1 MDHEN, CDR2 SYDVKM. The CDR3 runs to 13 residues. The CDR3 region is CASAGNGGYGYTF. CDR3 DNA: TGTGCCAGTGCAGGTAATGGAGGCTATGGCTACACCTTC.

The chain's CDR3 is CASSPADNEQFF. Here the CDR3 DNA reads TGTGCCAGCTCACCGGCCGACAATGAGCAGTTCTTC. V and J are TRBV18 and TRBJ2-1; D is unresolved. The CDR3 loop spans 12 amino acids. V was pared by 3 bases and J by 5 bases, with 5 bases between. Germline values: CDR1 KGHSH, CDR2 LQKENI.

The chain couples TRBV6-4 to TRBJ2-3; 7 bases line up with TRBD2. The CDR3 sequence is 16 residues long. CDR1 MRHNA and CDR2 SNTAGT come from the germline V gene. Trimming at V came to 6 bases and at J to 2 bases, leaving 11 bases not matched to a gene. The CDR3 protein is CASSLEASGLTDTQYF. The DNA for the CDR3 is TGTGCCAGCAGCCTTGAGGCTAGCGGCCTCACAGATACGCAGTATTTT.

This chain connects TRBV28 to TRBJ2-7; D is perhaps TRBD2 (5 bases). CDR1 is MDHEN and CDR2 is SYDVKM in the germline V gene. The V and J ends lost 6 bases and 2 bases respectively, with 14 bases between them. CDR3 length: 14 residues. The CDR3 DNA is TGTGCCAGCAGACCCCCCGGGGAGACCTACGAGCAGTACTTC. Encoded protein: CASRPPGETYEQYF.